This T cell receptor (beta chain) appears in the sequencing data of a study of OX40 agonist ivuxolimab in advanced cancers. Sequenced by immunoSEQ multiplex PCR; TCRdb stores in-frame clones only, minus some. The sample shows tens of thousands of clones, around 90% of them seen only once. Points from the study as a whole: By week 6 at 0.1 to 3.0 mg/kg, blood CD4+ and CD8+ T cells had expanded clonally.

Details on this clone: Its antigen is still unknown.

The CDR3 is made up of 16 amino acids. J gave up 2 bases and V 6 bases, and 5 bases lay outside the gene matches. Germline V CDR1 and CDR2: MNHEY, SMNVEV (reference sequence). This sequence was found in an adult with an advanced solid tumor such as melanoma, head and neck, liver or kidney cancer. This sample comprised CD4+ or CD8+ T cells sorted from blood, obtained in a trial of the OX40 agonist ivuxolimab. The chain has TRBV27 and TRBJ2-1; TRBD2 aligns across 12 bases. This CDR3 reads CASRPTSGSPYNEQFF. The CDR3 region has the DNA TGTGCCAGCAGGCCGACTAGCGGGAGTCCCTACAATGAGCAGTTCTTC.